This T cell receptor (beta chain) appears in the sequencing data of a study of CD8 T cells in ankylosing spondylitis. This CDR3 contains 16 residues. Trimming cost V 3 bases and J 0 bases; bases outside gene matches: 3. Germline-derived CDR1 and CDR2 are MDHEN and SYDVKM. The table lists this clonotype with a few counts. TCRdb re-called the 5' RACE reads through MiXCR, storing one row per CDR3 protein. Of about 260,000 distinct CDR3 sequences listed, around 18% are singletons. The clonotype was recovered from a male donor with ankylosing spondylitis or in good health (not recorded which). V usage is TRBV28 and J usage is TRBJ2-1; TRBD2 agrees at 9 bases. Sequencing was performed on blood, either unsorted or a sorted T cell fraction (not recorded which). The DNA of the CDR3 is TGTGCCAGCAGTTTGATTAGCGGGGGCTCCTACAATGAGCAGTTCTTC. Its protein product is CASSLISGGSYNEQFF.